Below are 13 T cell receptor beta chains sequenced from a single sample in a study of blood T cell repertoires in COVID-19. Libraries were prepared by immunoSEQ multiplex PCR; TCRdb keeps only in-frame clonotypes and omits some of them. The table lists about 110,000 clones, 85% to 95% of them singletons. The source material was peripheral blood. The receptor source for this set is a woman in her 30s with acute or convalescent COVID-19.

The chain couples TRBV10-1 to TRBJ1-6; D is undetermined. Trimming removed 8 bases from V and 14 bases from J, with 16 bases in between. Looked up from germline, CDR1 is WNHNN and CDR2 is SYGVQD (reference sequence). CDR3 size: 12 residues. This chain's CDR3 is CASLPTLSALHF. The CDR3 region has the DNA TGCGCCAGCCTCCCAACCCTTTCGGCCCTCCACTTT.

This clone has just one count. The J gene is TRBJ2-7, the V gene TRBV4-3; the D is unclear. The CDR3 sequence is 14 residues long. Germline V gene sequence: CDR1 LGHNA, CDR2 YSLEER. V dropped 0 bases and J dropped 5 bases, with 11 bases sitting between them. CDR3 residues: CASSQEALGHEQYF. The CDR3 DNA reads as TGCGCCAGCAGCCAAGAGGCTCTAGGCCACGAGCAGTACTTC.

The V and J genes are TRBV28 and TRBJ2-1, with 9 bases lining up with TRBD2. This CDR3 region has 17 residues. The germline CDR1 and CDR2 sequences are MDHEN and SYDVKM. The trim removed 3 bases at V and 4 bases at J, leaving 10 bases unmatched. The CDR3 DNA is TGTGCCAGCAGTTTTTACCTCGGTCTAGCGGGGTACAATGAGCAGTTCTTC. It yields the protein CASSFYLGLAGYNEQFF.

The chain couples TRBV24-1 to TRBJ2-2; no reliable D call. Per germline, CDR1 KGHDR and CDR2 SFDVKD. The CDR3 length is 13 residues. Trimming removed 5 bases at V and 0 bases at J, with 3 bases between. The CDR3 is CATSVSNTGELFF. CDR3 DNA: TGTGCCACCAGTGTCTCGAACACCGGGGAGCTGTTTTTT.

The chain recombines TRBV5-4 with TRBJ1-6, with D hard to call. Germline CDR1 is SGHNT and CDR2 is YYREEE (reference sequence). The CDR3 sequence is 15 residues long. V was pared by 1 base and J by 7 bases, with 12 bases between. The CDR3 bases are TGTGCCAGCAGCTTGTTGGCAGGTGGAAATTCACCCCTCCACTTT. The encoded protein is CASSLLAGGNSPLHF.

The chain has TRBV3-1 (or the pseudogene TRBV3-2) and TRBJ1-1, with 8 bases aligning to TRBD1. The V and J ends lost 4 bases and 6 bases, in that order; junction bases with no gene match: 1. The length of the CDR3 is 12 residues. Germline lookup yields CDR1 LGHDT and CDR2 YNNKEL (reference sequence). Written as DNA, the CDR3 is TGTGCCAGCAGCCCGGACAGGGCTGAAGCTTTCTTT. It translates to CASSPDRAEAFF.

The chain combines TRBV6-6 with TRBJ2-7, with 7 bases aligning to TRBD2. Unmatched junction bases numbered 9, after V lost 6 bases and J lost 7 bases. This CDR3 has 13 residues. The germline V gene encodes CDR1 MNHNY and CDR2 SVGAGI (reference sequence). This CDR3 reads CASSLRTRFEQYF. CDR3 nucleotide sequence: TGTGCCAGCAGCCTCCGGACTAGGTTTGAGCAGTACTTC.

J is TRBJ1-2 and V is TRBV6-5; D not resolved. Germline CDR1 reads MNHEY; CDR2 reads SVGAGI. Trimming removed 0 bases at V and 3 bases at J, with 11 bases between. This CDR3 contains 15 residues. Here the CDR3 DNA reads TGTGCCAGCAGTTACTCACGACTTAGTGACTATGGCTACACCTTC. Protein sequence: CASSYSRLSDYGYTF.

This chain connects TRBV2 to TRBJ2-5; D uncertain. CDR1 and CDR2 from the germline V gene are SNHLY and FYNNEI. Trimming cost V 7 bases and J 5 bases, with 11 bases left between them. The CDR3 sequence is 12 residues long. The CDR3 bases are TGTGCCAGCATGAGAAGTCGGGAGACCCAGTACTTC. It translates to CASMRSRETQYF.

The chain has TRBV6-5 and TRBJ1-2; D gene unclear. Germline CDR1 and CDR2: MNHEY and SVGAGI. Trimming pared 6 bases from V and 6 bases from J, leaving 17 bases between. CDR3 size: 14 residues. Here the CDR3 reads CASRETVPNDGYTF. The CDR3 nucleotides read TGTGCCAGCAGGGAGACGGTCCCTAATGATGGCTACACCTTC.

CDR3 region: CASSPGHWGYGYTF. CDR3 nucleotides: TGTGCCAGCAGCCCAGGGCATTGGGGCTATGGCTACACCTTC. The rearrangement links TRBV3-1 (or the pseudogene TRBV3-2) to TRBJ1-2, with D maybe TRBD1 (5 bases). V gave up 4 bases and J gave up 4 bases, with 13 bases separating them. Germline CDR1 reads LGHDT; CDR2 reads YNNKEL (reference sequence). The CDR3 is made up of 14 amino acids.

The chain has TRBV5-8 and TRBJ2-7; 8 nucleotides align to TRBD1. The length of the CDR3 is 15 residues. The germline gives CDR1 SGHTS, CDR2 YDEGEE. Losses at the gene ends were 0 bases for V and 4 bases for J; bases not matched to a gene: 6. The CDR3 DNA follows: TGTGCCAGCAGCTTGGAGGGACAGGAGAATTACGAGCAGTACTTC. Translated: CASSLEGQENYEQYF.

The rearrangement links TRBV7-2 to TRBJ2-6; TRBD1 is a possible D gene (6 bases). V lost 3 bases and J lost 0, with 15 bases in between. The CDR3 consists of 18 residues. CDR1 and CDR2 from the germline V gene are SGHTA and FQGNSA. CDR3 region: CASSFISGAPSGANVLTF. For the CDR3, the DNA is TGTGCCAGCAGCTTTATTTCAGGGGCACCCTCTGGGGCCAACGTCCTGACTTTC.